These T cell receptor beta chains were read from a single sample in a study of blood T cell repertoires in COVID-19. The protocol was immunoSEQ multiplex PCR, while the TCRdb copy is restricted to in-frame clones and leaves out a portion. This sample has approximately 44,000 clones; about 86% occur once, and the top ten carry roughly 5.2%. The sequencing input was peripheral blood. Receptor source: a human donor in a cohort sampled during active COVID-19. The CDR3 runs from the conserved cysteine through the conserved F or W. Each record gives: V gene, D gene, clone size, J gene, CDR3 DNA, CDR3 protein. The D gene is left open where the match is weak. Clone size appears in some rows only: once, few, many, or a class for an expanded clone.

>TRBV28|NA|NA|TRBJ2-3
TGTGCCAGCCACCCACATTCCATAGATACGCAGTATTTT
CASHPHSIDTQYF
>TRBV3-1/TRBV3-2|NA|NA|TRBJ1-6
TGTGCCAGCAGCCAAACGGATAGCAATAATTCACCCCTCCACTTT
CASSQTDSNNSPLHF
>TRBV25-1|NA|NA|TRBJ2-3
TGTGCCAGCAGTGACGGTCAGGGGAGGGTAGCGCAGTATTTT
CASSDGQGRVAQYF
>TRBV10-3|TRBD1|NA|TRBJ1-4
TGTGCCATCAGCACAGGGGGCGCGGAGGAAAAACTGTTTTTT
CAISTGGAEEKLFF
>TRBV7-2|NA|NA|TRBJ1-2
TGTGCCAGCAGCCCCGGGAGAGGTGGCTACACCTTC
CASSPGRGGYTF
>TRBV18|NA|NA|TRBJ1-1
TGTGCCAGCTCACCTCAGGGGCGCTTAGAAGCTTTCTTT
CASSPQGRLEAFF
>TRBV5-1|NA|once|TRBJ1-4
TGCGCCAGCAGCTTTCGAGGACAAGGAAATGAAAAACTGTTTTTT
CASSFRGQGNEKLFF
>TRBV7-2|NA|NA|TRBJ1-4
TGTGCCAGCAGCTTGGCCTCACAGGGTGTGGGAGCTAATGAAAAACTGTTTTTT
CASSLASQGVGANEKLFF
>TRBV5-1|NA|NA|TRBJ1-2
TGCGCCAGCAGCTTGCCTACAGGTCCCTCTGGCTACACCTTC
CASSLPTGPSGYTF
>TRBV7-6|NA|NA|TRBJ2-1
TGTGCCAGCAGCTTTTACCGGGGGAATGAGCAGTTCTTC
CASSFYRGNEQFF
>TRBV6-5|TRBD1|NA|TRBJ1-1
TGTGCCAGCAGCCCCAGCCGGACAGGGATTGAAGCTTTCTTT
CASSPSRTGIEAFF
>TRBV12-2|NA|NA|TRBJ1-2
TGTGCAAGTCGCTTTCCCCTTTTAACAGGTGACTATGGCTACACCTTC
CASRFPLLTGDYGYTF
>TRBV5-6|TRBD1|NA|TRBJ2-2
TGTGCCAGCAGCTTGGGGCTCACAGGGGGAATGCACACCGGGGAGCTGTTTTTT
CASSLGLTGGMHTGELFF
>TRBV5-1|TRBD2|NA|TRBJ2-5
TGCGCCAGCACCAAAAGCGGGGAGGGGTCAGAGACCCAGTACTTC
CASTKSGEGSETQYF
>TRBV7-7|TRBD2|NA|TRBJ2-1
TGTGCTAGCAGCTTAGGACTAGCGGGGGGTGACAATGAGCAGTTCTTC
CASSLGLAGGDNEQFF
>TRBV7-8|TRBD1|NA|TRBJ1-5
TGTGCCAGCAGGACCGGGACAGGGGATCAGCCCCAGCATTTT
CASRTGTGDQPQHF
>TRBV18|NA|NA|TRBJ2-1
TGTGCCAGCTCACCAGAGGTGGGCAGGGGAACATACAATGAGCAGTTCTTC
CASSPEVGRGTYNEQFF
>TRBV10-3|NA|once|TRBJ2-1
TGTGCCATCAGTGAGTCTCGCGGTGAGCAGTTCTTC
CAISESRGEQFF
>TRBV3-1/TRBV3-2|TRBD1|NA|TRBJ1-2
TGTGCCAGCAGCCAAGAAGAGGACAGGTCCTGGGGGGACTATGGCTACACCTTC
CASSQEEDRSWGDYGYTF
>TRBV2|TRBD1|NA|TRBJ2-4
TGTGCCAGCAGTGAACAGGGGGCTGGGGGTTGGGCCAAAAACATTCAGTACTTC
CASSEQGAGGWAKNIQYF
>TRBV4-1|NA|few|TRBJ2-7
TGCGCCAGCAGCCAGGACCTTAGGGGTTGGTACGAGCAGTACTTC
CASSQDLRGWYEQYF
>TRBV19|NA|NA|TRBJ1-5
TGTGCCAGTAGTCCCCGGGGGGGATTGGGGGCGCAGCCCCAGCATTTT
CASSPRGGLGAQPQHF
>TRBV10-3|NA|NA|TRBJ2-3
TGTGCCATCAGTAGGACTCAAAGTACGCAGTATTTT
CAISRTQSTQYF
>TRBV2|NA|few|TRBJ2-7
TGTGCCAGCGGCCGGGGTGGGGGCCTCGGAGCCTACGAGCAGTACTTC
CASGRGGGLGAYEQYF
>TRBV10-1|NA|NA|TRBJ2-1
TGCGCCAGCAGTGAGTCGGTAGGGGACAATGAGCAGTTCTTC
CASSESVGDNEQFF
>TRBV2|NA|once|TRBJ1-4
TGTGCCAGCAGCGCGACAGGACCTGCAACTAATGAAAAACTGTTTTTT
CASSATGPATNEKLFF
>TRBV18|TRBD1|NA|TRBJ1-1
TGTGCCAGCTCACCCGGACAGGGGGCTGAAGCTTTCTTT
CASSPGQGAEAFF
>TRBV18|TRBD1|NA|TRBJ2-1
TGTGCCAGCTCACCCGGGACAGGGGGAAGCAATGAGCAGTTCTTC
CASSPGTGGSNEQFF
>TRBV4-1|TRBD2|NA|TRBJ2-1
TGCGCCAGCAGCCAAGGTGGCCTAGCGGGGGGAATCTCCTACAATGAGCAGTTCTTC
CASSQGGLAGGISYNEQFF
>TRBV5-1|TRBD1|NA|TRBJ2-7
TGCGCCAGCAGCACGTCAGGACAGGGATCCTACGAGCAGTACTTC
CASSTSGQGSYEQYF
>TRBV6-2/TRBV6-3|NA|NA|TRBJ1-1
TGTGCCAGCAGTTCCTCCTCCGGGGTGATGAACACTGAAGCTTTCTTT
CASSSSSGVMNTEAFF
>TRBV19|NA|NA|TRBJ2-7
TGTGCCAGTTTGGGTTTTCGAGGGGAGCAGTACTTC
CASLGFRGEQYF
>TRBV5-5|NA|NA|TRBJ2-2
TGTGCCAGCAGCTTGTCAGGGTCCAACACCGGGGAGCTGTTTTTT
CASSLSGSNTGELFF
>TRBV29-1|NA|NA|TRBJ1-1
TGCAGCGTTGTCTTGCCAGGTTTGAACACTGAAGCTTTCTTT
CSVVLPGLNTEAFF
>TRBV29-1|TRBD2|NA|TRBJ2-1
TGCAGCGTTGGACTAGCGGCAATCAATGAGCAGTTCTTC
CSVGLAAINEQFF
>TRBV7-2|TRBD2|NA|TRBJ2-5
TGTGCCAAGTCTAGCGGGGGGGCTTGGGAGACCCAGTACTTC
CAKSSGGAWETQYF
>TRBV6-6|NA|NA|TRBJ1-3
TGTGCCAGCAGTTATGATCCCAGGGTTGGAAACACCATATATTTT
CASSYDPRVGNTIYF